This T cell receptor (beta chain) stems from a study of T-cell reconstitution after alpha-beta-depleted transplantation in children. The ends were cut back, 4 bases at V and 3 bases at J, with 9 bases in the middle. Per the germline V gene, CDR1 is SGHAT and CDR2 is FQDESV (reference sequence). The CDR3 extends over 13 amino acids. It was with unique molecular identifiers that the TCRbeta library was prepared. TCRdb re-analysed the PCR reads in MiXCR, keeping a single row per CDR3 protein. This sample has about 230,000 distinct CDR3 sequences, with 9.7% found just once. The table lists this clonotype with many counts.

Sequenced material: PBMCs from the stem cell graft donor, taken from the stem cell graft. This receptor was identified in a human donor who donated a stem cell graft to a child with SCID. The chain has TRBV11-1 and TRBJ1-1; D not resolved. The CDR3 here is CASSWSDHTEAFF. The CDR3 DNA reads TGTGCCAGCAGCTGGAGCGACCACACTGAAGCTTTCTTT.